This T cell receptor beta chain was recorded in a study of radiation and T cells in renal cell carcinoma. Study information: Nephrectomy followed 15 Gy stereotactic body radiation by 4 weeks.

Broader study findings: Top tumor clonotypes rose in blood 2 weeks post-radiation, then contracted. No pretreatment tumor biopsies were available for baseline clonotypes.

The time point denotes: blood 2 weeks post-SBRT. Sample treatment: 15 Gy SBRT to primary tumor, nephrectomy 4 weeks later. The patient's renal cell carcinoma had clear cell pathology. Germline CDR1 LGHNA, CDR2 YSLEER. The CDR3 contains 14 residues. V lost 3 bases to trimming and J lost 7 bases, with 12 bases between them. As to this clone: Its antigen is still unknown.

The assay was immunoSEQ multiplex PCR, and TCRdb's table has in-frame clones only and misses some. The top ten hold more than 5% of the sample, which has 100,000 to 150,000 clones, approximately 90% seen once. This chain uses TRBV4-3 with TRBJ1-4; maybe TRBD1 (6 bases). Sequencing was performed on blood, taken from a patient whose treatment included radiotherapy and nephrectomy. The receptor was derived from a woman in her sixties or seventies with renal cell carcinoma. DNA for the CDR3: TGCGCCAGCAGCCACAGGGGCTTTGGTGAAAAACTGTTTTTT. It yields the protein CASSHRGFGEKLFF.